The source of this T cell receptor (beta chain) is a study of identical twins. Template switching added a universal primer site, and cDNA bore unique molecular identifiers. TCRdb reanalysed the 5' RACE reads using MiXCR and keeps one entry per CDR3 protein. Among roughly 1,500,000 distinct CDR3 sequences listed, less than 40% were seen once. This clonotype has only a few counts. The antigen is unknown. Overall study findings and caveats: In cord blood, abundant beta clonotypes had fewer insertions; memory showed no trend. Models underpredicted monozygotic twin sharing of out-of-frame TCR alpha. Those out-of-frame alpha sequences shared by twins showed an excess of low generation probability.

The CDR3 is 17 residues long. Trimming cost V 6 bases and J 4 bases; bases outside gene matches: 15. From germline, CDR1 is SQVTM and CDR2 ANQGSEA. Sequencing input: cord blood. This TCR came from a newborn girl in good health. This chain uses TRBV29-1 with TRBJ2-2, with TRBD1 identical over 9 bases. The CDR3 reads CSVQRTGASRFTGELFF. In nucleotides, the CDR3 is TGCAGCGTCCAAAGGACAGGGGCCTCGAGGTTCACCGGGGAGCTGTTTTTT.